The following is a TCR beta chain sequence with its context. The sample belongs to a study of CD8 T cells in Susac syndrome. With random hexamers, reverse transcription was performed on roughly 0.5 to 1 ug of RNA. TCRdb reprocessed the immunoSEQ multiplex PCR reads via MiXCR and lists one record per CDR3 protein. This sample has over 150,000 distinct CDR3 sequences, with approximately 95% found just once. This CDR3 comprises 13 residues. The germline V and J ends were trimmed by 5 bases and 8 bases, with 13 bases remaining between them. Germline V gene data show CDR1 as SEHNR and CDR2 as FQNEAQ (reference sequence). The T cells that were sequenced for TCR beta were CD8+ and CD4+ cells from blood.

The receptor was derived from a human donor with Susac syndrome. The chain joins TRBV7-9 to TRBJ2-4, with D perhaps matching TRBD1 (6 bases). Sequencing was done on a sample of CD4+ T cells from PBMCs. CDR3 DNA sequence: TGTGCCAGCAGCCTAGGACAGTACGACATTCAGTACTTC. This translates into CASSLGQYDIQYF.